This record covers a single TCR beta chain. This record belongs to a study of blood T cell repertoires in COVID-19. The CDR3 loop spans 13 amino acids. Trimming left V 1 base short and J 6 bases short, with 10 bases between. The V gene's germline CDR1 is GTSNPN and CDR2 SVGIG (reference sequence). Per the study methods: Amplification of reference gene primers provided the estimated nucleated cell counts. Sequencing was performed with immunoSEQ multiplex PCR; in TCRdb, only in-frame clones are kept and a portion is missing. The D gene and trimming were derived from the DNA, and the V and J assignments and clone size from that table. The sample records 50,000 or so clones, roughly 82% being singletons.

The V call is TRBV30, the J call TRBJ2-4; D is possibly TRBD1 (5 bases). This TCR came from a man aged 40-49 years with acute or convalescent COVID-19. Sequencing was performed on peripheral blood. CDR3 nucleotide sequence: TGTGCCTGGAGTGATGGACAAGGAAACATTCAGTACTTC. It translates to CAWSDGQGNIQYF.